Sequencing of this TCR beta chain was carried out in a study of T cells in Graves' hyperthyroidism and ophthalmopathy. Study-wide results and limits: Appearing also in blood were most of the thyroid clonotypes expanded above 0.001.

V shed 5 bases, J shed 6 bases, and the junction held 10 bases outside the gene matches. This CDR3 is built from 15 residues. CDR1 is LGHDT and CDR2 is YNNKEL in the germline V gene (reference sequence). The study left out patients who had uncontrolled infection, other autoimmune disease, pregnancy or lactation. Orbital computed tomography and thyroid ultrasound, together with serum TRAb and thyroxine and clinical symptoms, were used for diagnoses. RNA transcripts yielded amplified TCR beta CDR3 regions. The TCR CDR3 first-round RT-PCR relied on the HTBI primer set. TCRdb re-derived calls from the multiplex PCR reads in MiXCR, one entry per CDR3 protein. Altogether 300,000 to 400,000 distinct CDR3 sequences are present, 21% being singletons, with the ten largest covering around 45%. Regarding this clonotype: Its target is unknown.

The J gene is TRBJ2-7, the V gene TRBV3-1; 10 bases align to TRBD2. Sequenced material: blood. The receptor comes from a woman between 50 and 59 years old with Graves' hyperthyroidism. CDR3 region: CASSLSGRALPEQYF. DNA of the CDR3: TGTGCCAGCAGCTTGAGCGGGAGGGCCCTTCCCGAGCAGTACTTC.